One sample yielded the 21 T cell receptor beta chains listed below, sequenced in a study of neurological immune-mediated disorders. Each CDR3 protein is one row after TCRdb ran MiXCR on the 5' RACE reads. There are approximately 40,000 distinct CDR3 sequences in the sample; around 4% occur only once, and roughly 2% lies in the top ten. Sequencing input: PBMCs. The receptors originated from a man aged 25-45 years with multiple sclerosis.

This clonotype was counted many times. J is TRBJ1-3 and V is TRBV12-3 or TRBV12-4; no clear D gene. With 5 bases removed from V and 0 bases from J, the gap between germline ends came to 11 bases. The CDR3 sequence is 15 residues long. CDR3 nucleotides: TGTGCCAGCAGTCCCCCCGGCGTCTCTGGAAACACCATATATTTT. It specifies CASSPPGVSGNTIYF.

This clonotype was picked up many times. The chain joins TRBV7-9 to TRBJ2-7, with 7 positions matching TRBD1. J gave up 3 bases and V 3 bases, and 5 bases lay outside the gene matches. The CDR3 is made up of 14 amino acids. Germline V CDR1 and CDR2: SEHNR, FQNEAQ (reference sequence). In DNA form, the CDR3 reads TGTGCCAGCAGCTTGGTGACAGGGAGCTACGAGCAGTACTTC. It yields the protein CASSLVTGSYEQYF.

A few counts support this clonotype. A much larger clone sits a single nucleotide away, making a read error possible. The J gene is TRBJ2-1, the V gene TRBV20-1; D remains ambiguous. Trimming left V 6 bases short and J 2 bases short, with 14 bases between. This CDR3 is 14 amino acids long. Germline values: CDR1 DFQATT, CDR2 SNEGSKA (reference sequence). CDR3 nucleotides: TGCAGTGCGCCTACTTTAACGACCTACAATGAGCAGTTCTTC. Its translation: CSAPTLTTYNEQFF.

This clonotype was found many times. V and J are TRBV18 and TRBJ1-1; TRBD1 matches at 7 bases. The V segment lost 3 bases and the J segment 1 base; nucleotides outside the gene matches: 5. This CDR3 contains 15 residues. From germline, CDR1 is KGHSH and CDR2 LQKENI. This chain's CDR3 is CASSPTTGANTEAFF. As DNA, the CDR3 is TGTGCCAGCTCACCTACAACAGGGGCGAACACTGAAGCTTTCTTT.

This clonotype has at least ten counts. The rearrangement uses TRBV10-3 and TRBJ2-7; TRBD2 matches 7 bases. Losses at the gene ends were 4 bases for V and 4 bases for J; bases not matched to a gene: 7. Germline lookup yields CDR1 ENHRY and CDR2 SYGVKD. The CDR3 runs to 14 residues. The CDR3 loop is CAISGPAGRYEQYF. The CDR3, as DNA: TGTGCCATCAGTGGTCCAGCGGGGCGATACGAGCAGTACTTC.

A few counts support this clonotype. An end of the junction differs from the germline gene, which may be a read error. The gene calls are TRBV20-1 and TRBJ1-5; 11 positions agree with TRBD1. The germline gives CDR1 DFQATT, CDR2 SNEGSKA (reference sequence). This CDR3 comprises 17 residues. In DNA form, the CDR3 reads TGCAGTGCTAGAGCCCCCGGGACAGGGGGGGTCAATCAGCCCCAGAATTTT. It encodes CSARAPGTGGVNQPQNF.

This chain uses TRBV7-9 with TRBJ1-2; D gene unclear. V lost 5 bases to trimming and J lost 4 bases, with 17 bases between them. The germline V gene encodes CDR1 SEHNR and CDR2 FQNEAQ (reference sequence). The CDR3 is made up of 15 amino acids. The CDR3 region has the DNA TGTGCCAGCAGCCCAGCTCGGGGAGGCGCCTATGGCTACACCTTC. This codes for CASSPARGGAYGYTF.

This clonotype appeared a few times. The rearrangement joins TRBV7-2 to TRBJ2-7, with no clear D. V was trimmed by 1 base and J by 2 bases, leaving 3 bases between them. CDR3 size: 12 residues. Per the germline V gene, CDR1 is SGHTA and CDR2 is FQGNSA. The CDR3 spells CASSLGAYEQYF. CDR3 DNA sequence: TGTGCCAGCAGCTTAGGGGCCTACGAGCAGTACTTC. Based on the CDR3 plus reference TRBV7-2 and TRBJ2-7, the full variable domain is GAGVSQSPSNKVTEKGKDVELRCDPISGHTALYWYRQSLGQGLEFLIYFQGNSAPDKSGLPSDRFSAERTGGSVSTLTIQRTQQEDSAVYLCASSLGAYEQYFGPGTRLTVT.

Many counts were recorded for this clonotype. The CDR3 protein is CASSEGPPGSTDTQYF. The CDR3 DNA reads as TGTGCCAGCAGTGAAGGGCCGCCGGGAAGCACAGATACGCAGTATTTT. This chain links TRBV6-1 with TRBJ2-3, with D perhaps TRBD2 (5 bases). The CDR3 is made up of 16 amino acids. V was pared by 1 base and J by 0 bases, with 11 bases between. CDR1 is MNHNS, CDR2 SASEGT, per germline.

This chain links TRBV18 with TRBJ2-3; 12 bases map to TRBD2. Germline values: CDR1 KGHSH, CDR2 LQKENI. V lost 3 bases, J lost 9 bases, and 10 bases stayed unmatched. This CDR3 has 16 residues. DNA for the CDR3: TGTGCCAGCTCACCTGACTCTAGCGGGGGGGCAGGAACGCAGTATTTT. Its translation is CASSPDSSGGAGTQYF. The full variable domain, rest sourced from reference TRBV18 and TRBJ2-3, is NAGVMQNPRHLVRRRGQEARLRCSPMKGHSHVYWYRQLPEEGLKFMVYLQKENIIDESGMPKERFSAEFPKEGPSILRIQQVVRGDSAAYFCASSPDSSGGAGTQYFGPGTRLTVL.

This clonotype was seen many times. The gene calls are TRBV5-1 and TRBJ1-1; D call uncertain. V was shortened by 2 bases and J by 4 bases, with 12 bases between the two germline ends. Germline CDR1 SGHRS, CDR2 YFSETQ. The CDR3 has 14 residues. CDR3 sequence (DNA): TGCGCCAGCAGCTTAGGCGGTGCGAGCACTGAAGCTTTCTTT. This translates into CASSLGGASTEAFF.

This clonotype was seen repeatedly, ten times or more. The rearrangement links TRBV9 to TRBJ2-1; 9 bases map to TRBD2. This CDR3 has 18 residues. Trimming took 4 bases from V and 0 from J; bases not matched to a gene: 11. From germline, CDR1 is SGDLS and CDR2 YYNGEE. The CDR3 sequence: CASSSKGVAGDSYNEQFF. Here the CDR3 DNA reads TGTGCCAGCAGCTCGAAGGGAGTAGCGGGGGACTCCTACAATGAGCAGTTCTTC.

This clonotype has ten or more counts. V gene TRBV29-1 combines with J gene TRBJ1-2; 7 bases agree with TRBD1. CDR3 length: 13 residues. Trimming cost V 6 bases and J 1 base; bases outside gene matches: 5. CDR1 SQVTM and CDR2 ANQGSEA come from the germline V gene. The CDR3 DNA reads TGCAGCGTAGTCGGGGACAGTAACTATGGCTACACCTTC. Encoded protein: CSVVGDSNYGYTF.

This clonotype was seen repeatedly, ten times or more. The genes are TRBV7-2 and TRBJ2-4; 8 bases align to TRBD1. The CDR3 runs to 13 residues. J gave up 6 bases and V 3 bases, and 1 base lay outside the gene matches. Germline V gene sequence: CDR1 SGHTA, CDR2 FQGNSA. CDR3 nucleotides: TGTGCCAGCAGCTTCGACAGGGGAAACATTCAGTACTTC. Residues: CASSFDRGNIQYF.

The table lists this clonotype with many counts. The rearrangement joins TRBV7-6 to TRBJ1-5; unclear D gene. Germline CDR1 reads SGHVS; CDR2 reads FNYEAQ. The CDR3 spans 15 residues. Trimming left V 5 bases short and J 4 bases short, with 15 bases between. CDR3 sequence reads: CASSAQATENQPQHF. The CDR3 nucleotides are TGTGCCAGCAGCGCTCAGGCGACGGAGAATCAGCCCCAGCATTTT.

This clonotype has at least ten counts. CDR3 loop: CASSLGLVSGSIYNEQFF. For the CDR3, the DNA is TGTGCCAGCAGCTTGGGGTTAGTCTCAGGGTCAATCTACAATGAGCAGTTCTTC. The J gene is TRBJ2-1, the V gene TRBV5-6; D perhaps matches TRBD1 (5 bases). CDR3 length: 18 residues. The germline V and J ends were trimmed by 0 bases and 3 bases, with 19 bases remaining between them. Germline V gives CDR1 SGHDT, CDR2 YYEEEE.

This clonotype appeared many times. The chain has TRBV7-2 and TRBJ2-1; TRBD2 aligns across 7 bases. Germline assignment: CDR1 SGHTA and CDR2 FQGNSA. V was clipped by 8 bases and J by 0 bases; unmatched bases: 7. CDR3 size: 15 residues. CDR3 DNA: TGTGCCAGCCAGAGAGCGGGAAACTCCTACAATGAGCAGTTCTTC. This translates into CASQRAGNSYNEQFF.

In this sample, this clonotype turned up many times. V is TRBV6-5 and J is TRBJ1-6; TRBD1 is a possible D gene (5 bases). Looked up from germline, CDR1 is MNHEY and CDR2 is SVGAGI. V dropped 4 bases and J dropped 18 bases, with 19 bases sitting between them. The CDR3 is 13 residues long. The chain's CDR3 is CASSSGTSAGTHF. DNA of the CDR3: TGTGCCAGCAGTTCAGGGACTTCGGCAGGTACCCACTTT.

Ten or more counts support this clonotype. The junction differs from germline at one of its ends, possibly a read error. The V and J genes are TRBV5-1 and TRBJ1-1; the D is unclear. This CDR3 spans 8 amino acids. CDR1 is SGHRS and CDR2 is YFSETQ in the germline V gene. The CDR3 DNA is TGTGATAGGAGGGAAGCTTTCTTT. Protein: CDRREAFF. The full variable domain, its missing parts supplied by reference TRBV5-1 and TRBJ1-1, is KAGVTQTPRYLIKTRGQQVTLSCSPISGHRSVSWYQQTPGQGLQFLFEYFSETQRNKGNFPGRFSGRQFSNSRSEMNVSTLELGDSALYLCDRREAFFGQGTRLTVV.

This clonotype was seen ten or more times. The CDR3 bases are TGCAGTGCCCGAAGAGACAGGGGTTTGTATGGCTACACCTTC. It codes for CSARRDRGLYGYTF. The V call is TRBV20-1, the J call TRBJ1-2; 8 bases agree with TRBD1. The germline V gene has CDR1 DFQATT and CDR2 SNEGSKA (reference sequence). With 6 bases clipped from V and 5 bases from J, the junction kept 11 bases outside the gene matches. The CDR3 runs 14 residues.

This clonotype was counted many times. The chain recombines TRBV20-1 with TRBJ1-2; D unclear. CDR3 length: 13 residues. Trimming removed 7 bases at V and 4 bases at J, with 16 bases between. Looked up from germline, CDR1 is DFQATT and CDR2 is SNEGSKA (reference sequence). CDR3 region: CSGPGPHPYGYTF. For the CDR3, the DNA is TGCAGTGGACCGGGCCCCCACCCCTATGGCTACACCTTC.